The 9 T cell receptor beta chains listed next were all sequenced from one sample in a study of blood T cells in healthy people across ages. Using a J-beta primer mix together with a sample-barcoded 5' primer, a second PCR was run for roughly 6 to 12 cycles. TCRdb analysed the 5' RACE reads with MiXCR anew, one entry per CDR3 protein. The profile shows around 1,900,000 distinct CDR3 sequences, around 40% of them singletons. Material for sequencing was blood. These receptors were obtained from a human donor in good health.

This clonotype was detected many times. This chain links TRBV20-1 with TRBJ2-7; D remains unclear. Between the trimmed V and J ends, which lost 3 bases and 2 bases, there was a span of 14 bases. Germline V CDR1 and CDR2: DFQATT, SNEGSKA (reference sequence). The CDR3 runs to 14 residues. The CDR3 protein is CSASTQTSTYEQYF. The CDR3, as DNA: TGCAGTGCTAGTACTCAGACATCAACCTACGAGCAGTACTTC.

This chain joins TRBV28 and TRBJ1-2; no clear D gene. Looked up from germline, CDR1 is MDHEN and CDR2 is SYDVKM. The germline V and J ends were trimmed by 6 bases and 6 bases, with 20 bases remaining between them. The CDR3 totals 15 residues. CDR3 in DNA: TGTGCCAGCAGCCTTAATTGGCAGTCAGTGGATGGCTACACCTTC. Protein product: CASSLNWQSVDGYTF.

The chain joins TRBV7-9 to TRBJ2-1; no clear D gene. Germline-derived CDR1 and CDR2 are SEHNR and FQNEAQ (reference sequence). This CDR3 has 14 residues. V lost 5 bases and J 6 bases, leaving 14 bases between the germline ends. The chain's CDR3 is CASSISGAFNEQFF. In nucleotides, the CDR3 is TGTGCCAGCAGCATCTCAGGAGCCTTCAATGAGCAGTTCTTC.

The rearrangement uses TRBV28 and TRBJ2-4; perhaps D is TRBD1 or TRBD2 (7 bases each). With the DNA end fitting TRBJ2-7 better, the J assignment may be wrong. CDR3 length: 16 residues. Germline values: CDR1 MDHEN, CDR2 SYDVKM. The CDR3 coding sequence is TGTGCCAGCGGCACTCCCAGGGGGGGGCGATCCTACGAGCAGTACTTC. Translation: CASGTPRGGRSYEQYF.

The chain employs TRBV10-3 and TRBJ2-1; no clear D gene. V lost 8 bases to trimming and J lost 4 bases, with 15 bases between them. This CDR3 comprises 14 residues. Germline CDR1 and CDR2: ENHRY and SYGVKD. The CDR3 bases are TGTGCCATCGCGTCGGCTAGTGGGTACAATGAGCAGTTCTTC. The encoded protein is CAIASASGYNEQFF.

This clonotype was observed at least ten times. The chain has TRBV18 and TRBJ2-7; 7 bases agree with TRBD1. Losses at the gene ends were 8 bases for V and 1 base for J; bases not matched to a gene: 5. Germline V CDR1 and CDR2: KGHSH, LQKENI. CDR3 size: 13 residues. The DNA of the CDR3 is TGTGCCAGCAGTCCGGACAGGTCCTACGAGCAGTACTTC. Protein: CASSPDRSYEQYF.

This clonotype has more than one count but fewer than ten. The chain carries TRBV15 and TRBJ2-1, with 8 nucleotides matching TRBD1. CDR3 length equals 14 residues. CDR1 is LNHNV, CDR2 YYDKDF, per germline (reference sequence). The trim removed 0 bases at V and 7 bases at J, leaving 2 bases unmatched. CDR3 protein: CATSRDTGGNEQFF. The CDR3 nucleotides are TGTGCCACCAGCAGAGATACAGGGGGAAATGAGCAGTTCTTC.

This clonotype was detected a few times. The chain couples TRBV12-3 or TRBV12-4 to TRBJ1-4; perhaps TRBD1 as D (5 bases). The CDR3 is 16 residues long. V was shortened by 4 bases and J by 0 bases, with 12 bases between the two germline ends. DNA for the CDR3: TGTGCCAGCAGTTGGGGCAGGGCTGCAACTAATGAAAAACTGTTTTTT. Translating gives CASSWGRAATNEKLFF.

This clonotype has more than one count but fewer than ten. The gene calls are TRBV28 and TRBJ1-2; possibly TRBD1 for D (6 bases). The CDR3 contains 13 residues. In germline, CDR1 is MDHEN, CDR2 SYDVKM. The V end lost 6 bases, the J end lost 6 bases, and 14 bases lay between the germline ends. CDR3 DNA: TGTGCCAGCAGGTCAACAGGGCCTCATGGCTACACCTTC. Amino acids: CASRSTGPHGYTF.